The TCR beta chain under discussion was sequenced for a study of CD8+ T cells in alopecia areata listed by TCRdb under 2018. In the study overall: The study used high-throughput TCRbeta sequencing to examine T cell clonal expansion in alopecia areata, in both the C3H/HeJ mouse model and human patients. RNA was extracted with the PAXgene miRNA kit for fixed scalp, the miRNeasy kit for PBMCs, and the RNeasy kit for mouse skin. Amplification of TCRbeta CDR3 regions was done by immunoSEQ multiplex PCR using 35 Vbeta forward primers and 13 Jbeta reverse primers. In humans, TCRbeta sequencing was performed on scalp tissue and on sorted CD4+ and CD8+ peripheral blood T cells from healthy controls and from patients with patchy or totalis/universalis alopecia areata. Clonality in the scalp was compared among normal scalp (n=4), patchy alopecia areata scalp (n=8), and alopecia totalis/universalis scalp (n=8). Findings and caveats that apply to the study as a whole: Scalp TCR repertoire analysis is complicated because resident alphabeta T cells in normal human skin are also sequenced, whereas mouse skin is dominated by gammadelta T cells. Shared TCR sequences between patients were less evident than in mice, which may be partly attributable to HLA diversity in the patient population. Compared with normal scalp, lesional scalp had higher clonality and more expanded CD8+ clones, particularly in alopecia totalis/universalis, a pattern that suggests antigenic drive.

Library creation used the immunoSEQ multiplex PCR assay. To provide template for TCR sequencing, every sample had RNA extracted and reverse transcribed into cDNA. First-strand cDNA was synthesized using SuperScript III with a 2:1 mix of oligo-dT and random hexamers. A synthetic immune receptor repertoire was used to gauge amplification bias, and whatever bias remained was removed computationally. The source study handled its data this way. After raw reads were preprocessed to remove errors, the CDR3 was defined following IMGT conventions as running from the conserved cysteine to phenylalanine. Clonality was computed by normalizing Shannon entropy by log2 of the number of productive unique TCRs and subtracting the result from 1. CD4 or CD8 identity of scalp clones was inferred by cross-referencing scalp TCRbeta sequences with sorted blood CD4 and CD8 repertoires. TCRdb limited this immuneACCESS table to in-frame rearrangements with V and J called. A share of clones is missing; checked studies link under half to unresolved V genes, and the rest is unexplained. V and J calls plus clone size are reproduced from that table; the DNA served to infer D and trimming. The sample table lists 100,000 to 120,000 clones, 45% to 60% of them with a count of one. The ten largest make up more than 20% of the sample.

As to this clone: Its target antigen remains unknown. Base qualities were left out, and no much larger clone turns up one base away.

A distance of 9 bases separates the germline ends of V and J, which lose 5 bases and 8 bases respectively. Per the germline V gene (reference sequence), PRHDT is the CDR1 and FYEKMQ is the CDR2. The CDR3 goes from the cysteine to the phenylalanine over 11 residues. Only the CDR3 region is kept as DNA, spanning 33 bases read in frame from base 1. Lesional scalp punch biopsies and peripheral blood were obtained from alopecia areata patients. After PBMCs were isolated by density centrifugation and stained for CD3, CD4 and CD8, a FACSAria was used to sort CD4+ and CD8+ T cells. Alopecia areata patients who were not treated were recruited through a multicenter biomarker study. Blood CD8+ T cells from roughly five biomarker-study patients were further sorted into NKG2D-low and NKG2D-high fractions.

The rearranged chain carries TRBV13 and TRBJ1-1; tentative D gene TRBD1, with 6 bases matching. This TCR derives from a human donor with alopecia areata. Sequenced material: NKG2D-low CD8+ T cells sorted from blood. This specimen's cell subset or site label, interpreted: sorted CD8+ NKG2D-low blood T cells. The CDR3 protein sequence reads: CASSEGTEAFF. The DNA is TGTGCCAGCAGCGAAGGGACAGAAGCTTTCTTT.